This T cell receptor (beta chain) comes out of a study of regulatory and conventional T cells in RAG deficiency. The CDR3 runs to 14 residues. V lost 4 bases, J lost 7 bases, and 2 bases stayed unmatched. The germline V gene encodes CDR1 LNHDA and CDR2 SQIVND (reference sequence). Broader study findings: RAG-deficient patients showed markedly lower Shannon entropy and higher Simpson indices than control T-cell subsets.

A remark on this clone: The antigen is not known.

Sequenced by immunoSEQ multiplex PCR; TCRdb stores in-frame clones only, minus some. The sample has 30,000 to 35,000 clones; 70% to 80% are singletons. The sorted conventional CD4+ T cells were CD25-low and CD127-high, with genomic DNA sequenced. The sample was also reused in another study, on regulatory T cells. As reported in that work: The PCR used 52 TRBV and 13 TRBJ primers. Skewed V and J usage and few unique V-J pairs marked patient repertoires, most in Tregs.

The chain is built from TRBV19 and TRBJ1-6; 9 bases agree with TRBD1. The source is a human donor in good health. The specimen was CD4+ effector T cells sorted from blood. CDR3 sequence (DNA): TGTGCCAGTAGTACTGACAGGGGGAATTCACCCCTCCACTTT. It yields the protein CASSTDRGNSPLHF.